Described below is a single T cell receptor beta chain sequence and its context. Its matching antigen is unknown. The CDR3 has 16 amino acids. Per germline, CDR1 MNHEY and CDR2 SMNVEV (reference sequence). J lost 1 base, V lost 7 bases, and 7 bases had no gene match. Together with a sample-barcoded 5' primer, a J-beta primer mix was included in a second PCR lasting roughly 7 to 11 cycles. A 12-random-nucleotide template-switch adaptor tagged each cDNA molecule. A minimum of 2.5 million CDR3-containing paired-end reads was obtained for each sample. TCRdb recomputed calls from the 5' RACE reads with MiXCR, one row per CDR3 protein. The sample includes approximately 730,000 distinct CDR3 sequences, roughly 53% of them seen just once. Extraction yielded at least 5 micrograms of total RNA per sample. This entry is derived from a study of blood T cells in healthy people across ages. General study points: Fewer expanded clones and more diversity marked long-lived versus aged donors.

Sequencing was done on a sample of blood. V and J are TRBV27 and TRBJ2-1; TRBD2 matches 10 bases. This receptor was identified in a man older than 75 in good health. CDR3 nucleotides: TGTGCCAGCACGGCTAGCGGGAGTTTTTCCTACAATGAGCAGTTCTTC. As protein: CASTASGSFSYNEQFF.